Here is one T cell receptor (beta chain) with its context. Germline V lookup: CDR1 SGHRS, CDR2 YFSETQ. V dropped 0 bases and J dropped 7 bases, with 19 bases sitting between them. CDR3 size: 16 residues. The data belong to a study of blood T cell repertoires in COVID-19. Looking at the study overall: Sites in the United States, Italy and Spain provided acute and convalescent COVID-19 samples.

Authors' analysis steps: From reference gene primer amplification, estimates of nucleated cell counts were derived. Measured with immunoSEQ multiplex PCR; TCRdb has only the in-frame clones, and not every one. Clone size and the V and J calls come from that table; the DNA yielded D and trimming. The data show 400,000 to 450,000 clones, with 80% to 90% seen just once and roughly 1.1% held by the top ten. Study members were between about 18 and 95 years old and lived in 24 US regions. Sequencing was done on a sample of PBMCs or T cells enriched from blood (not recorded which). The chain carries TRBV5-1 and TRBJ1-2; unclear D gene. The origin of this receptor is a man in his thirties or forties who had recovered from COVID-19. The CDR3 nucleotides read TGCGCCAGCAGCTTGGCCGGGAACAATCCCTACGGTGGCTACACCTTC. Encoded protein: CASSLAGNNPYGGYTF.